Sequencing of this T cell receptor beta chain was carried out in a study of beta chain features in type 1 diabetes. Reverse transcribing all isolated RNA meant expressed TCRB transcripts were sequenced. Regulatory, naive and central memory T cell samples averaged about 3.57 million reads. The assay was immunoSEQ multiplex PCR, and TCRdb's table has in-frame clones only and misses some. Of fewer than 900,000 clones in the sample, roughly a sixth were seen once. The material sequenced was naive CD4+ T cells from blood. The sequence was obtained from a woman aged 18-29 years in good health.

The CDR3: CASSAMLAGVGEQYF. The CDR3, as DNA: TGTGCCAGCAGCGCGATGCTAGCGGGAGTAGGTGAGCAGTACTTC. V gene TRBV9 combines with J gene TRBJ2-7; 10 bases align to TRBD2. The CDR3 sequence is 15 residues long. The V segment lost 3 bases and the J segment 7 bases; nucleotides outside the gene matches: 10. Looked up from germline, CDR1 is SGDLS and CDR2 is YYNGEE.